The 17 T cell receptor beta chains listed next were all sequenced from one sample in a study of shared clonotypes between healthy human individuals. Assay used: immunoSEQ multiplex PCR; TCRdb lists only in-frame clones, some missing. Among about 2.4 million clones listed, about 92% were seen once. The sample taken for sequencing was naive CD4+ T cells sorted from blood. The subset here: CD45RA+ positively selected. The receptors were gathered from a man between 18 and 29 years old in good health.

This chain connects TRBV6-5 to TRBJ2-7; 8 bases agree with TRBD1. In germline, CDR1 is MNHEY, CDR2 SVGAGI. Unmatched junction bases numbered 6, after V lost 3 bases and J lost 2 bases. The CDR3 has 15 amino acids. The CDR3 DNA reads TGTGCCAGCAGTTATTTGTCAGGGGGCGCCTACGAGCAGTACTTC. This codes for CASSYLSGGAYEQYF.

The rearrangement uses TRBV18 and TRBJ1-1; 7 bases line up with TRBD1. This CDR3 comprises 13 residues. CDR1 KGHSH and CDR2 LQKENI come from the germline V gene. The J segment lost 6 bases and the V segment lost 6 bases, leaving 7 bases of the junction unmatched. The CDR3 sequence is CASSAHRGAEAFF. In DNA form, the CDR3 reads TGTGCCAGCTCTGCGCACAGGGGAGCTGAAGCTTTCTTT. The full variable domain, its missing parts supplied by reference TRBV18 and TRBJ1-1, is NAGVMQNPRHLVRRRGQEARLRCSPMKGHSHVYWYRQLPEEGLKFMVYLQKENIIDESGMPKERFSAEFPKEGPSILRIQQVVRGDSAAYFCASSAHRGAEAFFGQGTRLTVV.

The chain combines TRBV19 with TRBJ2-7; D is perhaps TRBD1 or TRBD2 (6 bases each). The CDR3 has 13 residues. CDR1 LNHDA and CDR2 SQIVND come from the germline V gene (reference sequence). V was cut by 5 bases and J by 2 bases, with 10 bases left in between. CDR3 nucleotide sequence: TGTGCCAGTAGTGAGGGGGGAGCCTACGAGCAGTACTTC. This translates into CASSEGGAYEQYF. Filled out from reference TRBV19 and TRBJ2-7, the complete variable domain reads DGGITQSPKYLFRKEGQNVTLSCEQNLNHDAMYWYRQDPGQGLRLIYYSQIVNDFQKGDIAEGYSVSREKKESFPLTVTSAQKNPTAFYLCASSEGGAYEQYFGPGTRLTVT.

This chain links TRBV7-3 with TRBJ2-2; possibly TRBD1 or TRBD2 for D (5 bases each). V lost 5 bases and J 5 bases, leaving 18 bases between the germline ends. Per germline, CDR1 SGHTA and CDR2 FQGTGA. The CDR3 is made up of 16 amino acids. The DNA for the CDR3 is TGTGCCAGCAGCCCGGAATGGGGGACGGGTACCGGGGAGCTGTTTTTT. Translated: CASSPEWGTGTGELFF.

This chain joins TRBV7-2 and TRBJ1-4; TRBD1 is a possible D gene (5 bases). CDR1 is SGHTA, CDR2 FQGNSA, per germline. V shed 4 bases and J shed 4 bases, with 10 bases lying between them. The CDR3 spans 14 residues. The CDR3 nucleotides read TGTGCCAGCAGCTCAACAGGAATTAATGAAAAACTGTTTTTT. It encodes CASSSTGINEKLFF.

The V call is TRBV10-1, the J call TRBJ1-5; D perhaps matches TRBD1 (5 bases). Trimming removed 10 bases from V and 2 bases from J, with 9 bases in between. The CDR3 spans 12 residues. Germline CDR1 reads WNHNN; CDR2 reads SYGVQD (reference sequence). The CDR3 sequence: CATRDRNQPQHF. CDR3 DNA: TGCGCCACCAGGGACCGCAATCAGCCCCAGCATTTT.

As regards this clone: Other DNA sequences within the sample encode an identical CDR3. This rearrangement joins TRBV19 to TRBJ1-5; D is undetermined. V was pared by 3 bases and J by 3 bases, with 6 bases between. The CDR3 covers 13 residues. From germline, CDR1 is LNHDA and CDR2 SQIVND (reference sequence). Here the CDR3 reads CASSIADNQPQHF. CDR3 sequence (DNA): TGTGCCAGTAGTATTGCGGACAATCAGCCCCAGCATTTT.

V and J are TRBV5-1 and TRBJ2-5; 8 nucleotides line up with TRBD2. From germline, CDR1 is SGHRS and CDR2 YFSETQ. Trimming cost V 4 bases and J 2 bases; bases outside gene matches: 10. This CDR3 has 16 amino acids. CDR3 sequence: CASSALSGGLQETQYF. CDR3 DNA sequence: TGCGCCAGCAGCGCGTTGAGCGGGGGCCTTCAAGAGACCCAGTACTTC.

The chain carries TRBV23-1 and TRBJ1-4, with D possibly TRBD1 on 6 matching bases. TRBV23-1 is classed as an ORF, of uncertain function. This CDR3 region has 13 residues. The V and J ends lost 8 bases and 8 bases respectively, with 15 bases between them. The CDR3 loop reads CASQAGEDEKLFF. CDR3 nucleotides: TGCGCCAGCCAGGCAGGGGAGGACGAAAAACTGTTTTTT.

With respect to this clone: The same CDR3 is also encoded by other DNA sequences in this sample. The J gene is TRBJ2-3, the V gene TRBV5-1; tentatively, D is TRBD2 (7 bases). CDR3 length equals 14 residues. V lost 7 bases to trimming and J lost 3 bases, with 15 bases between them. Germline V CDR1 and CDR2: SGHRS, YFSETQ. This CDR3 is CASSGGGSTDTQYF. The CDR3 DNA follows: TGCGCCAGCTCTGGGGGGGGCTCAACAGATACGCAGTATTTT.

This clone was picked up one time. DNA of the CDR3: TGTGCCAGCAGCTCCGCTTGGGAATCCTACAATGAGCAGTTCTTC. This codes for CASSSAWESYNEQFF. V gene TRBV7-2 combines with J gene TRBJ2-1; D remains ambiguous. CDR1 and CDR2 (germline): SGHTA, FQGNSA. The V and J ends lost 4 bases and 1 base respectively, with 11 bases between them. This CDR3 has 15 amino acids.

This chain joins TRBV13 and TRBJ1-1; tentatively, D is TRBD1 (5 bases). The length of the CDR3 is 16 residues. V lost 5 bases, J lost 0 bases, and 16 bases lay in between. Germline V gene lookup returns CDR1 PRHDT and CDR2 FYEKMQ (reference sequence). The CDR3 reads CASSRLGGRLNTEAFF. CDR3 DNA sequence: TGTGCCAGCAGCCGTCTCGGGGGACGCCTGAACACTGAAGCTTTCTTT.

On this clone itself: An end of the junction differs from the germline gene, which may be a read error. The chain employs TRBV25-1 and TRBJ2-7; 11 nucleotides match TRBD1. From germline, CDR1 is MGHDK and CDR2 SYGVNS. This CDR3 has 14 amino acids. Here the CDR3 reads CASSEVDRGLEMDF. The DNA for the CDR3 is TGTGCCAGCAGTGAAGTGGACAGGGGGCTAGAGATGGACTTC.

The chain combines TRBV4-3 with TRBJ2-2; possibly TRBD1 for D (6 bases). The ends were cut back, 3 bases at V and 6 bases at J, with 11 bases in the middle. Germline V gene lookup returns CDR1 LGHNA and CDR2 YSLEER. This CDR3 is 14 amino acids long. The DNA for the CDR3 is TGCGCCAGCAGCCAGGGTTCAGGGGCCGGGGAGCTGTTTTTT. Protein sequence: CASSQGSGAGELFF.

The V gene is TRBV7-9, the J gene TRBJ1-3; no definite D call. V was trimmed by 6 bases and J by 0 bases, leaving 21 bases between them. The CDR3 covers 18 residues. Germline lookup yields CDR1 SEHNR and CDR2 FQNEAQ (reference sequence). The CDR3: CASSSREGTHLSGNTIYF. The CDR3 nucleotides are TGTGCCAGCAGTTCCCGGGAAGGCACACACCTCTCTGGAAACACCATATATTTT. The full variable domain, with the rest looked up from reference TRBV7-9 and TRBJ1-3, is DTGVSQNPRHKITKRGQNVTFRCDPISEHNRLYWYRQTLGQGPEFLTYFQNEAQLEKSRLLSDRFSAERPKGSFSTLEIQRTEQGDSAMYLCASSSREGTHLSGNTIYFGEGSWLTVV.

In its sample, this clone was seen once. This chain connects TRBV7-2 to TRBJ2-1; either TRBD1 or TRBD2 may supply D (7 bases each). The CDR3 is 13 residues long. Between the trimmed V and J ends, which lost 3 bases and 9 bases, there was a span of 12 bases. Per the germline V gene, CDR1 is SGHTA and CDR2 is FQGNSA. In DNA, the CDR3 is TGTGCCAGCAGCTTGGTCAGGGGGGGTGAGCAGTTCTTC. This encodes CASSLVRGGEQFF.

The gene calls are TRBV28 and TRBJ2-7; 9 bases fit TRBD1. Looked up from germline, CDR1 is MDHEN and CDR2 is SYDVKM. V lost 5 bases, J lost 2 bases, and 10 bases stayed unmatched. The CDR3 runs 16 residues. CDR3 protein: CASSVSGTGLTYEQYF. For the CDR3, the DNA is TGTGCCAGCAGTGTGTCCGGGACAGGGCTAACCTACGAGCAGTACTTC.